Below are 23 T cell receptor beta chains sequenced from a single sample in a study of T cell repertoires in cytomegalovirus infection. TCRdb analysed the reads with MiXCR anew, one entry per CDR3 protein. Counted here are hundreds of thousands of distinct CDR3 sequences, roughly 28% occurring once; the ten biggest clones make up 20%. These receptors' antigens are unknown. The sample in question was cultured PBMCs, obtained from culture after CMV antigen stimulation. Every receptor here comes from a human donor in good health (CMV status not recorded). Some clones in this sample may be carry-over from other donors' samples.

This chain links TRBV7-4 with TRBJ2-7; 7 nucleotides agree with TRBD1. V lost 5 bases, J lost 3 bases, and 7 bases stayed unmatched. CDR3 length: 14 residues. CDR1 is SGHVT, CDR2 SQSDAQ, per germline. The CDR3 spells CASSVVGQLYEQYF. The CDR3 DNA reads TGTGCCAGCAGCGTAGTGGGACAGCTCTACGAGCAGTACTTC.

This clonotype was counted a few times. This chain joins TRBV7-8 and TRBJ2-6, with 7 bases fitting TRBD1. This CDR3 has 18 residues. The V segment lost 5 bases and the J segment 3 bases; nucleotides outside the gene matches: 13. Germline-derived CDR1 and CDR2 are SGHVS and FQNEAQ. Written as DNA, the CDR3 is TGTGCCAGCAGCCCTACATCCTCGACAGGGTTTGGGGCCAACGTCCTGACTTTC. Translated, it gives CASSPTSSTGFGANVLTF. Full variable domain (outside the CDR3, taken from reference TRBV7-8 and TRBJ2-6): GAGVSQSPRYKVAKRGQDVALRCDPISGHVSLFWYQQALGQGPEFLTYFQNEAQLDKSGLPSDRFFAERPEGSVSTLKIQRTQQEDSAVYLCASSPTSSTGFGANVLTFGAGSRLTVL.

This clonotype was seen once. CDR3 loop: CASSVASGNTIYF. The DNA of the CDR3 is TGTGCCAGCAGCGTAGCCTCTGGAAACACCATATATTTT. V gene TRBV9 combines with J gene TRBJ1-3; D unclear. Germline loops: CDR1 SGDLS, CDR2 YYNGEE. Trimming pared 0 bases from V and 0 bases from J, leaving 1 base between. This CDR3 is 13 amino acids long.

This clonotype was picked up many times. This sequence joins TRBV12-3 or TRBV12-4 and TRBJ2-3; D is unclear. The V end lost 0 bases, the J end lost 0 bases, and 4 bases lay between the germline ends. The CDR3 totals 14 residues. CDR3 loop: CASSLAASTDTQYF. DNA of the CDR3: TGTGCCAGCAGTTTAGCCGCAAGCACAGATACGCAGTATTTT.

J is TRBJ2-7 and V is TRBV5-1; D remains unclear. Germline values: CDR1 SGHRS, CDR2 YFSETQ. The CDR3 loop spans 13 amino acids. Trimming removed 4 bases from V and 2 bases from J, with 10 bases in between. CDR3 DNA: TGCGCCAGCAGCAGCAGCGAACCCTACGAGCAGTACTTC. It specifies CASSSSEPYEQYF. The complete variable domain, with remaining parts taken from reference TRBV5-1 and TRBJ2-7, reads KAGVTQTPRYLIKTRGQQVTLSCSPISGHRSVSWYQQTPGQGLQFLFEYFSETQRNKGNFPGRFSGRQFSNSRSEMNVSTLELGDSALYLCASSSSEPYEQYFGPGTRLTVT.

This chain links TRBV7-2 with TRBJ1-3; D gene uncertain. This CDR3 is 13 amino acids long. Germline V gene lookup returns CDR1 SGHTA and CDR2 FQGNSA. Trimming took 3 bases from V and 5 from J, leaving 8 bases between them. The CDR3 is CASSLSVRNTIYF. CDR3 DNA sequence: TGTGCCAGCAGCTTGTCCGTACGAAACACCATATATTTT.

In its sample, this clonotype was seen a few times. This rearrangement joins TRBV19 to TRBJ2-3; 8 bases line up with TRBD2. V lost 6 bases to trimming and J lost 6 bases; unmatched junction nucleotides: 11. There are 15 residues in the CDR3. Germline assignment: CDR1 LNHDA and CDR2 SQIVND (reference sequence). The CDR3 DNA reads as TGTGCCAGTAGGCGGCTAGCGGGCAGGGCGGATACGCAGTATTTT. Amino acid sequence: CASRRLAGRADTQYF.

The rearrangement joins TRBV12-3 or TRBV12-4 to TRBJ1-5, with a weak D call TRBD1 (5 bases). This CDR3 contains 15 residues. Trimming removed 3 bases at V and 3 bases at J, with 12 bases between. The DNA for the CDR3 is TGTGCCAGCAGTTTGGGGGGGAGATTCAATCAGCCCCAGCATTTT. It encodes CASSLGGRFNQPQHF.

This chain links TRBV9 with TRBJ2-7; TRBD1 agrees at 8 bases. The CDR3 has 14 amino acids. V dropped 0 bases and J dropped 5; count of bases not matched to a gene: 4. In germline, CDR1 is SGDLS, CDR2 YYNGEE. The CDR3 DNA follows: TGTGCCAGCAGCGTAGAACAGGGGGTAGACGAGCAGTACTTC. Translation: CASSVEQGVDEQYF.

The CDR3 DNA is TGTGCCAGCAGTTACTCGGGACAGGGCCTAAACTATGGCTACACCTTC. It specifies CASSYSGQGLNYGYTF. The chain carries TRBV6-5 and TRBJ1-2; TRBD1 matches 9 bases. Trimming took 0 bases from V and 2 from J; bases not matched to a gene: 4. The CDR3 has 16 residues. Germline lookup yields CDR1 MNHEY and CDR2 SVGAGI.

This clonotype was found many times. CDR3 sequence: CASRKGQLNTEAFF. DNA of the CDR3: TGTGCCAGCAGGAAGGGACAGCTGAACACTGAAGCTTTCTTT. The chain uses TRBV12-3 or TRBV12-4 and TRBJ1-1; 7 bases fit TRBD1. The junction had 4 bases not matched to a gene; V was cut back by 6 bases and J by 0 bases. CDR3 length: 14 residues.

This clonotype turned up a few times. This chain joins TRBV20-1 and TRBJ1-6; possibly TRBD1 for D (5 bases). Per germline, CDR1 DFQATT and CDR2 SNEGSKA (reference sequence). The CDR3 loop spans 13 amino acids. V lost 6 bases to trimming and J lost 10 bases, with 16 bases between them. The CDR3 coding sequence is TGCAGTGCGCCCCCGGGACCCATATCACCCCTCCACTTT. It is translated as CSAPPGPISPLHF.

The J gene is TRBJ2-5, the V gene TRBV6-5; 12 nucleotides match TRBD1. CDR1 MNHEY and CDR2 SVGAGI come from the germline V gene. V was pared by 3 bases and J by 5 bases, with 4 bases of the junction left unmatched. This CDR3 is 15 amino acids long. CDR3 protein: CASSYGDRGLETQYF. CDR3 coding DNA: TGTGCCAGCAGTTATGGGGACAGGGGGCTTGAGACCCAGTACTTC.

Ten or more counts support this clonotype. The V gene is TRBV18, the J gene TRBJ1-5, with unresolved D. CDR1 and CDR2 (germline): KGHSH, LQKENI. Trimming removed 2 bases at V and 5 bases at J, with 7 bases between. The CDR3 contains 13 residues. As DNA, the CDR3 is TGTGCCAGCTCACCAGGGTCAGATCAGCCCCAGCATTTT. Protein product: CASSPGSDQPQHF. The variable domain in full, with the rest retrieved from reference TRBV18 and TRBJ1-5, is NAGVMQNPRHLVRRRGQEARLRCSPMKGHSHVYWYRQLPEEGLKFMVYLQKENIIDESGMPKERFSAEFPKEGPSILRIQQVVRGDSAAYFCASSPGSDQPQHFGDGTRLSIL.

This sequence joins TRBV28 and TRBJ2-7, with D hard to call. The CDR3 extends over 13 amino acids. In germline, CDR1 is MDHEN, CDR2 SYDVKM. The V gene lost 3 bases and the J gene lost 5 bases, with 11 bases spanning the gap. CDR3 loop: CASSFFSNHEQYF. The DNA of the CDR3 is TGTGCCAGCAGTTTCTTCTCAAACCACGAGCAGTACTTC. Variable domain in full (rest from reference TRBV28 and TRBJ2-7): DVKVTQSSRYLVKRTGEKVFLECVQDMDHENMFWYRQDPGLGLRLIYFSYDVKMKEKGDIPEGYSVSREKKERFSLILESASTNQTSMYLCASSFFSNHEQYFGPGTRLTVT.

This chain joins TRBV5-1 and TRBJ1-3, with TRBD1 as a possible D gene (5 bases). Germline-derived CDR1 and CDR2 are SGHRS and YFSETQ. The CDR3 loop spans 17 amino acids. V lost 4 bases and J lost 0, with 17 bases in between. The CDR3 coding sequence is TGCGCCAGCAGCCCGTACCCCACAGGAAACTCTGGAAACACCATATATTTT. Protein product: CASSPYPTGNSGNTIYF.

The chain is built from TRBV5-8 and TRBJ2-2, with 11 positions matching TRBD1. Germline CDR1 is SGHTS and CDR2 is YDEGEE. CDR3 length: 21 residues. Trimming removed 2 bases from V and 0 bases from J; junction bases left unmatched: 15. CDR3 nucleotides: TGTGCCAGCAGCTTTCCCCCTAGGGACAGGGGGTACTCATCGAACACCGGGGAGCTGTTTTTT. Translation gives CASSFPPRDRGYSSNTGELFF.

Many counts were recorded for this clonotype. The rearrangement joins TRBV7-6 to TRBJ1-1; D not resolved. Trimming removed 5 bases at V and 2 bases at J, with 9 bases between. CDR3 size: 13 residues. Germline assignment: CDR1 SGHVS and CDR2 FNYEAQ. The CDR3: CASSVTLNTEAFF. The CDR3 nucleotides are TGTGCCAGCAGCGTAACACTAAACACTGAAGCTTTCTTT.

The rearrangement links TRBV5-5 to TRBJ1-1, with TRBD1 matching 8 bases. Per germline, CDR1 SGHKS and CDR2 YYEKEE (reference sequence). There are 14 residues in the CDR3. Losses at the gene ends were 6 bases for V and 6 bases for J; bases not matched to a gene: 10. The CDR3 loop is CASTGAGGIAEAFF. The CDR3, as DNA: TGTGCCAGCACCGGGGCAGGGGGCATCGCTGAAGCTTTCTTT.

The chain combines TRBV10-1 with TRBJ2-3; D is perhaps TRBD2 (5 bases). V was shortened by 1 base and J by 10 bases, with 12 bases between the two germline ends. The CDR3 loop spans 13 amino acids. Looked up from germline, CDR1 is WNHNN and CDR2 is SYGVQD (reference sequence). DNA for the CDR3: TGCGCCAGCAGTGAGTTCGGACTTGTAGCGCAGTATTTT. It translates to CASSEFGLVAQYF.

The chain combines TRBV23-1 with TRBJ2-7; 8 nucleotides line up with TRBD2. TRBV23-1 is an open reading frame, and its role is uncertain. This CDR3 region has 19 residues. Germline trimming cut 0 bases from V and 0 bases from J; bases unmatched to any gene: 13. Here the CDR3 reads CASSQSPAGEYFSSYEQYF. The CDR3 region has the DNA TGCGCCAGCAGTCAATCCCCAGCGGGAGAATATTTCAGCTCCTACGAGCAGTACTTC.

This rearrangement joins TRBV7-9 to TRBJ1-2; 8 nucleotides align to TRBD1. Trimming cost V 3 bases and J 2 bases; bases outside gene matches: 5. CDR1 and CDR2 (germline): SEHNR, FQNEAQ (reference sequence). The CDR3 sequence is 15 residues long. The CDR3 loop is CASSLDRVLNYGYTF. The CDR3 DNA reads as TGTGCCAGCAGCTTGGACAGGGTTCTCAACTATGGCTACACCTTC.

This clonotype was recorded many times. The chain carries TRBV19 and TRBJ1-1; the match to TRBD1 covers 7 bases. Germline values: CDR1 LNHDA, CDR2 SQIVND (reference sequence). Trimming took 4 bases from V and 0 from J; bases not matched to a gene: 5. This CDR3 has 15 residues. CDR3 DNA sequence: TGTGCCAGTAGTAGTCGGACAGGTCTGAACACTGAAGCTTTCTTT. Its translation: CASSSRTGLNTEAFF.